Below, 4 T cell receptor beta chains from the same sample are listed, as sequenced in a study of blood T cell repertoires in COVID-19 (dated by TCRdb to 2018 to 2020). Libraries were prepared through the immunoSEQ multiplex PCR assay. TCRdb limited this immuneACCESS table to in-frame rearrangements with V and J called. A share of clones is missing; checked studies link under half to unresolved V genes, and the rest is unexplained. The sample table holds approximately 230,000 clones, of which roughly nine tenths were seen once. The leading ten clones occupy 3% to 3.5% of the sample. The sequenced sample consisted of peripheral blood. The receptors were sampled from a man between 18 and 29 years old with active or convalescent COVID-19.

The chain joins TRBV4-1 to TRBJ2-1; D perhaps matches TRBD1 (6 bases). With 4 bases removed from V and 4 bases from J, the gap between germline ends came to 11 bases. The CDR3 runs 14 residues. Germline CDR1 is MGHRA and CDR2 is YSYEKL. The chain's CDR3 is CASSPSGQYNEQFF. The CDR3 region has the DNA TGCGCCAGCAGCCCCTCGGGACAATACAATGAGCAGTTCTTC.

This clone appeared once. The chain is built from TRBV7-2 and TRBJ1-2; 7 nucleotides align to TRBD1. Per germline, CDR1 SGHTA and CDR2 FQGNSA. This CDR3 has 15 amino acids. V was pared by 3 bases and J by 6 bases, with 10 bases of the junction left unmatched. This chain's CDR3 is CASSLATGSMNGYTF. Here the CDR3 DNA reads TGTGCCAGCAGCTTGGCGACAGGGAGTATGAATGGCTACACCTTC.

J is TRBJ1-2 and V is TRBV28, with 7 nucleotides matching TRBD1. Looked up from germline, CDR1 is MDHEN and CDR2 is SYDVKM. The CDR3 runs to 15 residues. After removal of 8 bases from V and 2 bases from J, the junction contained 11 bases not matched to a gene. The CDR3, as DNA: TGTGCCAGCGCAACAGGGGAAATAGAGAACTATGGCTACACCTTC. The encoded protein is CASATGEIENYGYTF.

V gene TRBV30 combines with J gene TRBJ2-7; TRBD2 matches 11 bases. There are 15 residues in the CDR3. With V trimmed by 0 bases and J by 3 bases, 4 bases remained unmatched. Germline CDR1 reads GTSNPN; CDR2 reads SVGIG (reference sequence). CDR3 protein: CAWSVPSGGHYEQYF. CDR3 DNA: TGTGCCTGGAGTGTACCTAGCGGGGGGCACTACGAGCAGTACTTC.